The next 26 T cell receptor beta chains were all read from a single sample in a study of T cell clonotyping in hematopoietic cell transplantation. Clones were sequenced by immunoSEQ multiplex PCR, and TCRdb holds only the in-frame ones, with some missing. The data show approximately 4,000 clones, about a sixth seen once. The sequenced sample was peripheral blood mononuclear cells, obtained 30 days after allogeneic stem cell transplant. The receptors come from a male patient in his fifties or sixties who had an allogeneic stem cell transplant from a related donor, so the T cells may come from the graft donor. Some clones in this sample may be carry-over from other donors' samples.

This clone was counted only a few times. The CDR3 nucleotides are TGTGCCAGCAGTTCCCGGGACCAAACTAACTATGGCTACACCTTC. It codes for CASSSRDQTNYGYTF. The rearrangement links TRBV28 to TRBJ1-2; D possibly corresponds to TRBD1 (5 bases). V was trimmed by 4 bases and J by 0 bases, leaving 12 bases between them. Germline CDR1 and CDR2: MDHEN and SYDVKM. CDR3 length: 15 residues.

This clone was recorded a few times. J is TRBJ1-6 and V is TRBV30, with a possible D match to TRBD1 (6 bases). The CDR3 covers 13 residues. Between the trimmed V and J ends, which lost 5 bases and 8 bases, there was a span of 13 bases. Germline values: CDR1 GTSNPN, CDR2 SVGIG (reference sequence). The CDR3 sequence is CAWLAGGYSPLHF. CDR3 DNA: TGTGCCTGGTTAGCGGGGGGCTATTCACCCCTCCACTTT.

In its sample, this clone was seen a few times. The J gene is TRBJ1-1, the V gene TRBV30; D uncertain. The length of the CDR3 is 14 residues. Germline V lookup: CDR1 GTSNPN, CDR2 SVGIG (reference sequence). The ends were cut back, 4 bases at V and 4 bases at J, with 16 bases in the middle. The CDR3 reads CAWKSAGGSTEAFF. Here the CDR3 DNA reads TGTGCCTGGAAGTCGGCGGGCGGTAGCACTGAAGCTTTCTTT. Complete variable domain (other parts from reference TRBV30 and TRBJ1-1): SQTIHQWPATLVQPVGSPLSLECTVEGTSNPNLYWYRQAAGRGLQLLFYSVGIGQISSEVPQNLSASRPQDRQFILSSKKLLLSDSGFYLCAWKSAGGSTEAFFGQGTRLTVV.

This rearrangement joins TRBV7-9 to TRBJ2-1; 7 bases match TRBD1. The CDR3 is 14 residues long. Per the germline V gene, CDR1 is SEHNR and CDR2 is FQNEAQ (reference sequence). Germline trimming cut 4 bases from V and 6 bases from J; bases unmatched to any gene: 6. The CDR3 coding sequence is TGTGCCAGCAGCTCCGCGTCAGGGGGCAATGAGCAGTTCTTC. Translating gives CASSSASGGNEQFF.

This clone turned up a few times. V and J are TRBV19 and TRBJ1-2; D uncertain. Trimming cost V 1 base and J 6 bases, with 15 bases left between them. The CDR3 length is 15 residues. The germline V gene encodes CDR1 LNHDA and CDR2 SQIVND (reference sequence). The CDR3 region is CASSIGTWAAHGYTF. CDR3 nucleotides: TGTGCCAGTAGTATAGGCACGTGGGCGGCCCATGGCTACACCTTC.

The sample holds a few counts of this clone. The chain uses TRBV30 and TRBJ1-2, with 8 bases lining up with TRBD1. This CDR3 region has 12 residues. Trimming removed 5 bases from V and 8 bases from J; junction bases left unmatched: 7. Germline CDR1 is GTSNPN and CDR2 is SVGIG (reference sequence). CDR3 protein: CAWQDTGGGYTF. The CDR3 bases are TGTGCCTGGCAAGACACAGGGGGAGGCTACACCTTC.

This clone was seen a handful of times. The chain uses TRBV29-1 and TRBJ2-5; D is uncertain. Germline lookup yields CDR1 SQVTM and CDR2 ANQGSEA. The germline V and J ends were trimmed by 4 bases and 3 bases, with 6 bases remaining between them. The CDR3 runs 11 residues. For the CDR3, the DNA is TGCAGCGTTGGACGGAAAGAGACCCAGTACTTC. This codes for CSVGRKETQYF.

Comments on this clone: One end of the junction is discordant with germline, which a read error may explain. CDR3 loop: CAWIPGTGALF. The CDR3 DNA is TGTGCCTGGATCCCTGGGACAGGGGCCTTATTC. The V gene is TRBV30, the J gene TRBJ2-7; 10 bases agree with TRBD1. The CDR3 has 11 amino acids. Germline V gene lookup returns CDR1 GTSNPN and CDR2 SVGIG (reference sequence).

The chain has TRBV6-5 and TRBJ2-7; TRBD1 agrees at 8 bases. CDR1 and CDR2 (germline): MNHEY, SVGAGI. This CDR3 contains 14 residues. Trimming at V came to 4 bases and at J to 8 bases, leaving 10 bases not matched to a gene. CDR3 residues: CASSLQGAYSKQYF. The CDR3 DNA sequence: TGTGCCAGCAGTTTGCAGGGGGCTTACTCCAAGCAGTACTTC.

This chain connects TRBV30 to TRBJ2-3; 11 bases match TRBD2. The CDR3 has 14 amino acids. V trimming: 3 bases; J trimming: 2 bases; junction bases outside the gene matches: 1. The germline V gene has CDR1 GTSNPN and CDR2 SVGIG (reference sequence). The CDR3 sequence: CAWRGLADTDTQYF. The CDR3 nucleotides are TGTGCCTGGAGGGGACTAGCGGACACAGATACGCAGTATTTT.

This chain connects TRBV4-3 to TRBJ2-7; 11 bases are shared with TRBD2. CDR3 size: 19 residues. With 4 bases clipped from V and 6 bases from J, the junction kept 20 bases outside the gene matches. Germline loops: CDR1 LGHNA, CDR2 YSLEER. The DNA of the CDR3 is TGCGCCAGCAGCCGAGATGGACTAGCGGGTAGCGTTAGTATCGCCGAGCAGTACTTC. It yields the protein CASSRDGLAGSVSIAEQYF.

The rearrangement joins TRBV4-3 to TRBJ1-6; 7 bases align to TRBD1. Germline trimming cut 1 base from V and 4 bases from J; bases unmatched to any gene: 7. Per germline, CDR1 LGHNA and CDR2 YSLEER. This CDR3 has 17 residues. The CDR3 loop reads CASSQAGPGQYNSPLHF. CDR3 nucleotide sequence: TGCGCCAGCAGCCAAGCGGGGCCGGGACAGTATAATTCACCCCTCCACTTT.

This rearrangement joins TRBV30 to TRBJ1-1; TRBD1 might be the D (5 bases). V was shortened by 2 bases and J by 1 base, with 14 bases between the two germline ends. Germline V CDR1 and CDR2: GTSNPN, SVGIG (reference sequence). The length of the CDR3 is 15 residues. The CDR3 region is CAWSSLGGGNTEAFF. The CDR3 DNA reads as TGTGCCTGGAGTAGTTTGGGGGGAGGGAACACTGAAGCTTTCTTT.

The rearrangement uses TRBV30 and TRBJ2-7; no clear D gene. Germline V gene lookup returns CDR1 GTSNPN and CDR2 SVGIG (reference sequence). V lost 0 bases and J 0 bases, leaving 3 bases between the germline ends. The CDR3 length is 12 residues. The CDR3 DNA reads as TGTGCCTGGAGTGTAAACTCCTACGAGCAGTACTTC. Its translation is CAWSVNSYEQYF.

This clone was found a few times. Without the conserved terminal phenylalanine or tryptophan, this CDR3 likely stems from a read error. V usage is TRBV30 and J usage is TRBJ1-2; possibly TRBD1 for D (5 bases). The CDR3 extends over 12 amino acids. V was trimmed by 2 bases and J by 6 bases, leaving 10 bases between them. Germline loops: CDR1 GTSNPN, CDR2 SVGIG (reference sequence). CDR3 DNA: TGTGCCTGGAGTCGACAGTCCAATGGCTACACCCTC. Protein product: CAWSRQSNGYTL.

This clone rates as medium-sized (0.01 to 0.1%). The CDR3 DNA reads TGTGCCAGCAGTCCCGGGACAGTAAATGAGCAGTTCTTC. This encodes CASSPGTVNEQFF. V is TRBV27 and J is TRBJ2-1, with TRBD1 identical over 7 bases. The CDR3 totals 13 residues. Germline values: CDR1 MNHEY, CDR2 SMNVEV (reference sequence). J lost 7 bases, V lost 5 bases, and 5 bases had no gene match.

The CDR3 sequence is CSVEAGQENTEAFF. As DNA, the CDR3 is TGCAGCGTTGAAGCGGGACAGGAGAACACTGAAGCTTTCTTT. V usage is TRBV29-1 and J usage is TRBJ1-1; 8 bases map to TRBD1. Germline V gene lookup returns CDR1 SQVTM and CDR2 ANQGSEA. V dropped 1 base and J dropped 1; count of bases not matched to a gene: 2. The CDR3 totals 14 residues.

This sequence joins TRBV30 and TRBJ1-1; D call uncertain. The V gene's germline CDR1 is GTSNPN and CDR2 SVGIG (reference sequence). There are 13 residues in the CDR3. The germline V and J ends were trimmed by 4 bases and 1 base, with 10 bases remaining between them. This chain's CDR3 is CAWTKGGNTEAFF. CDR3 DNA sequence: TGTGCCTGGACTAAAGGAGGGAACACTGAAGCTTTCTTT.

This clone was seen a few times. The chain carries TRBV29-1 and TRBJ2-7, with unresolved D. Germline CDR1 reads SQVTM; CDR2 reads ANQGSEA. The CDR3 covers 15 residues. Deletions cut 1 base from V and 5 bases from J, with 18 bases between. CDR3 DNA sequence: TGCAGCGTTGAAGGCAGGAGCGCGAGCCGCGACGAGCAGTACTTC. Its translation: CSVEGRSASRDEQYF.

The chain recombines TRBV30 with TRBJ1-2; no definite D call. Germline lookup yields CDR1 GTSNPN and CDR2 SVGIG (reference sequence). Between the trimmed V and J ends, which lost 5 bases and 5 bases, there was a span of 12 bases. CDR3 length equals 12 residues. The CDR3 loop reads CAWGREDYGYTF. The DNA of the CDR3 is TGTGCCTGGGGCCGGGAGGATTATGGCTACACCTTC. Looking up the rest from reference TRBV30 and TRBJ1-2 gives the full variable domain: SQTIHQWPATLVQPVGSPLSLECTVEGTSNPNLYWYRQAAGRGLQLLFYSVGIGQISSEVPQNLSASRPQDRQFILSSKKLLLSDSGFYLCAWGREDYGYTFGSGTRLTVV.

This clone is labeled as medium-sized. This rearrangement joins TRBV19 to TRBJ2-7; 7 bases line up with TRBD1. This CDR3 spans 15 amino acids. With 3 bases clipped from V and 3 bases from J, the junction kept 8 bases outside the gene matches. Germline values: CDR1 LNHDA, CDR2 SQIVND (reference sequence). CDR3 nucleotide sequence: TGTGCCAGTAGTATGGGGTCAGGGGGATTCTACGAGCAGTACTTC. Translation: CASSMGSGGFYEQYF.

This clone was counted a few times. V is TRBV6-5 and J is TRBJ1-2; D unresolved. CDR3 length equals 16 residues. The ends were cut back, 0 bases at V and 0 bases at J, with 11 bases in the middle. Germline V CDR1 and CDR2: MNHEY, SVGAGI. The DNA for the CDR3 is TGTGCCAGCAGTTACTCGGTGGCGGCTGCTAACTATGGCTACACCTTC. This sequence encodes CASSYSVAAANYGYTF.

This clone was seen a few times. V gene TRBV28 combines with J gene TRBJ1-5; 8 bases are a match to TRBD1. Germline CDR1 and CDR2: MDHEN and SYDVKM. The CDR3 is made up of 14 amino acids. V trimming: 5 bases; J trimming: 2 bases; junction bases outside the gene matches: 2. CDR3 nucleotide sequence: TGTGCCAGCAGTGCAGGGGGCGGCAATCAGCCCCAGCATTTT. It codes for CASSAGGGNQPQHF.

This clone has just a few counts. The chain is built from TRBV19 and TRBJ2-3; the D gene is possibly TRBD2 (6 bases). The CDR3 covers 15 residues. Germline V gene sequence: CDR1 LNHDA, CDR2 SQIVND (reference sequence). V gave up 1 base and J gave up 4 bases, with 12 bases separating them. CDR3 amino acids: CASSIAGGISDTQYF. The CDR3 DNA follows: TGTGCCAGTAGTATAGCCGGCGGGATCTCAGATACGCAGTATTTT.

Concerning this clone itself: Other DNA sequences in this specimen translate into the identical CDR3. V gene TRBV4-3 combines with J gene TRBJ1-1; no definite D call. Trimming took off 1 base at V and 1 base at J, with 4 bases between the two ends. CDR3 length equals 13 residues. Germline CDR1 reads LGHNA; CDR2 reads YSLEER. The CDR3 DNA reads as TGCGCCAGCAGCCAAGCCGGGAACACTGAAGCTTTCTTT. Translation: CASSQAGNTEAFF.

This chain links TRBV29-1 with TRBJ2-5; D possibly corresponds to TRBD2 (5 bases). Gene TRBJ2-7 matches the end of the DNA better, so the J call may be wrong. The length of the CDR3 is 12 residues. CDR1 is SQVTM and CDR2 is ANQGSEA in the germline V gene. The CDR3 sequence is CSAWTATYEQYF. The CDR3 bases are TGCAGCGCATGGACTGCTACCTACGAGCAGTACTTC.